This is a list of T cell receptor beta chains from one sample in a study of beta chain features in type 1 diabetes. Generated by immunoSEQ multiplex PCR, the TCRdb table keeps only in-frame clones and is missing some. This sample has around 250,000 clones, with more than 11% found just once. Sequencing was performed on naive CD4+ T cells from blood. These receptors were collected from a man aged 30 to 39 with type 1 diabetes. The CDR3 runs from the conserved cysteine through the conserved F or W. Each record gives: CDR3 protein, D gene, V gene. A D gene is named only where the DNA matches it firmly.

CDR3aa: CATHGQGGDNEQFF; d_gene: TRBD2; v_gene: TRBV10-3
CDR3aa: CASSQQGPAQAFF; d_gene: -; v_gene: TRBV2
CDR3aa: CAWDRAGNTIYF; d_gene: TRBD1; v_gene: TRBV30
CDR3aa: CASSPRDRGSYGYTF; d_gene: TRBD1; v_gene: TRBV6-5
CDR3aa: CASGAVGPGATQYF; d_gene: -; v_gene: TRBV5-4
CDR3aa: CAITPNTGGSSDTQYF; d_gene: TRBD2; v_gene: TRBV10-3
CDR3aa: CASTPAGGYNEQFF; d_gene: TRBD2; v_gene: TRBV19
CDR3aa: CASSQGLAGGPDTQYF; d_gene: TRBD2; v_gene: TRBV6-1
CDR3aa: CASSEAQGALGELFF; d_gene: TRBD1; v_gene: TRBV2
CDR3aa: CAWSVQGRPSSKYSNQPQHF; d_gene: -; v_gene: TRBV30
CDR3aa: CASSQYKRGAYEQYF; d_gene: TRBD2; v_gene: TRBV16
CDR3aa: CASRSGRAFRGELFF; d_gene: TRBD2; v_gene: TRBV11-2
CDR3aa: CASSLLAGGDTQYF; d_gene: TRBD2; v_gene: TRBV5-1
CDR3aa: CASWSGSETQYF; d_gene: TRBD2; v_gene: TRBV6-6
CDR3aa: CASSQTGYGYTF; d_gene: -; v_gene: TRBV2
CDR3aa: CASSYPSGVQFF; d_gene: -; v_gene: TRBV6-5
CDR3aa: CASSLGGLAKNIQYF; d_gene: -; v_gene: TRBV7-2
CDR3aa: CASSLFTSRTEAFF; d_gene: -; v_gene: TRBV5-6
CDR3aa: CASTRTGLTEAFF; d_gene: TRBD1; v_gene: TRBV6-6
CDR3aa: CASTPSTSGYNEQFF; d_gene: TRBD2; v_gene: TRBV2
CDR3aa: CASSLQGDNQPQHF; d_gene: TRBD1; v_gene: TRBV5-4
CDR3aa: CASSPLGGVYNEQFF; d_gene: -; v_gene: TRBV6-4
CDR3aa: CASNTGAGWGELFF; d_gene: -; v_gene: TRBV9
CDR3aa: CASSPSEDTQYF; d_gene: -; v_gene: TRBV18
CDR3aa: CSVTTSGTSTDTQYF; d_gene: TRBD2; v_gene: TRBV29-1
CDR3aa: CASSPQVGSSYNEQFF; d_gene: -; v_gene: TRBV4-2
CDR3aa: CASSLAPQGTEAFF; d_gene: -; v_gene: TRBV5-1
CDR3aa: CATSRGQGALGTGELFF; d_gene: TRBD1; v_gene: TRBV15
CDR3aa: CASCREAGETQYF; d_gene: TRBD2; v_gene: TRBV19
CDR3aa: CAISDPNRGGSTEAFF; d_gene: TRBD1; v_gene: TRBV10-3
CDR3aa: CATSPGRGASGQYNEQFF; d_gene: TRBD2; v_gene: TRBV15
CDR3aa: CASSLRTSGPQTSYEQYF; d_gene: TRBD2; v_gene: TRBV4-1
CDR3aa: CASSRGQGSIGNQPQHF; d_gene: TRBD1; v_gene: TRBV5-6
CDR3aa: CASSALAGGGEQYF; d_gene: TRBD2; v_gene: TRBV11-2
CDR3aa: CASRETGSYGYTF; d_gene: TRBD1; v_gene: TRBV5-1
CDR3aa: CASSSPGIIYEQYF; d_gene: -; v_gene: TRBV28
CDR3aa: CASSLQGQRWFF; d_gene: -; v_gene: TRBV5-1
CDR3aa: CASSYVATGELFF; d_gene: -; v_gene: TRBV6-6
CDR3aa: CASSGSEGDQPQHF; d_gene: -; v_gene: TRBV7-8
CDR3aa: CAISGLAGGDTQYF; d_gene: TRBD2; v_gene: TRBV10-3
CDR3aa: CASTLTGIDTQYF; d_gene: -; v_gene: TRBV7-2
CDR3aa: CASSQEIQSYEQYF; d_gene: -; v_gene: TRBV4-2
CDR3aa: CASRGQVSAKNIQYF; d_gene: TRBD1; v_gene: TRBV6-5
CDR3aa: CASSELGRQGYEQYF; d_gene: -; v_gene: TRBV2
CDR3aa: CSVEGDRGDYGYTF; d_gene: TRBD1; v_gene: TRBV29-1
CDR3aa: CASSKSSGSRGYNEQFF; d_gene: TRBD2; v_gene: TRBV18
CDR3aa: CASSPTGDTQYF; d_gene: -; v_gene: TRBV6-5
CDR3aa: CASSVGTSVPTDTQYF; d_gene: TRBD2; v_gene: TRBV9
CDR3aa: CASSGRERATEAFF; d_gene: -; v_gene: TRBV2